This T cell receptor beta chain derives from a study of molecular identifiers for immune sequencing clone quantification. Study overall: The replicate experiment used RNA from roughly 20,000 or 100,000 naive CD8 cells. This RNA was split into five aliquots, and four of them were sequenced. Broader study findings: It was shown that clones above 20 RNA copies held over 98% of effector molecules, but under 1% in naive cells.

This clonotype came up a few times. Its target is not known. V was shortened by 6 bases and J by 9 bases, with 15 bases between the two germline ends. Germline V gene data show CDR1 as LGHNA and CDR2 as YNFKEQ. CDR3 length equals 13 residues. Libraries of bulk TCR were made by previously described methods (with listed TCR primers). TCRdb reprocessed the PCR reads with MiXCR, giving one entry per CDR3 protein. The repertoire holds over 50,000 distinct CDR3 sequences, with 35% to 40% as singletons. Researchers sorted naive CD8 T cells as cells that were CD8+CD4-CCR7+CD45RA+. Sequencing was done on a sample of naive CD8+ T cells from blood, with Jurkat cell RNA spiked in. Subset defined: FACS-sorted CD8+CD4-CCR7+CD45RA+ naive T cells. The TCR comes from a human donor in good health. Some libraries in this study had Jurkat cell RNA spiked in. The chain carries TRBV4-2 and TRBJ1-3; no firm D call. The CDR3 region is CASRVPQTITIYF. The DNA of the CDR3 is TGTGCCAGCAGGGTGCCACAGACAATCACCATATATTTT.